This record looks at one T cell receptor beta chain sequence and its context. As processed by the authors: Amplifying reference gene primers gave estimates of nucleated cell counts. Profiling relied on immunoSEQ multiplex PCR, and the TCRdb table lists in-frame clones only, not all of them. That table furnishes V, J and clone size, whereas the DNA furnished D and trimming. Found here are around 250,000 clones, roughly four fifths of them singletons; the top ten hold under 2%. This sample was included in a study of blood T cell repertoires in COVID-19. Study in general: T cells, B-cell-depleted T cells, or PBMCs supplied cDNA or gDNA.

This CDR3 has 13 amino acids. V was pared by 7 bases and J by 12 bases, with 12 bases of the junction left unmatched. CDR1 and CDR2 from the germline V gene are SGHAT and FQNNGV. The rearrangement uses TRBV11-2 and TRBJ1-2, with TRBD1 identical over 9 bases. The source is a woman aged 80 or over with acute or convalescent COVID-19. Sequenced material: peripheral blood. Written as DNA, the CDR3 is TGTGCCAGCAACCACGACAGGGGGATGGTCCACACCTTC. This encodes CASNHDRGMVHTF.